This T cell receptor beta chain derives from a study of blood T cells in healthy people across ages. A second roughly 6 to 11 cycle PCR used barcoded and J-beta primers. TCRdb reprocessed the 5' RACE reads via MiXCR and lists one record per CDR3 protein. The table lists about 1.4 million distinct CDR3 sequences, 59% of them singletons. This clonotype was sampled from a man between 18 and 29 years old in good health. The sequenced sample was blood.

The CDR3 loop is CASSQRSPGPEAFF. DNA of the CDR3: TGTGCCAGCAGCCAAAGGAGTCCGGGACCAGAAGCTTTCTTT. The chain uses TRBV3-1 and TRBJ1-1; D is possibly TRBD1 (5 bases). Deletions cut 2 bases from V and 8 bases from J, with 15 bases between. The CDR3 sequence is 14 residues long. The germline V gene encodes CDR1 LGHDT and CDR2 YNNKEL (reference sequence).